The next 17 T cell receptor beta chains were all read from a single sample in a study of T cell changes during pregnancy in multiple sclerosis. Assay: immunoSEQ multiplex PCR; the TCRdb copy retains only in-frame clones and omits some. This table has almost 40,000 clones, around 91% appearing once. The specimen comprised CD4+ T cells from peripheral blood mononuclear cells, sampled in the second trimester of pregnancy. These receptors were collected from a female donor in good health, enrolled as a control in a pregnancy study.

The V and J genes are TRBV7-2 and TRBJ2-1; 11 bases map to TRBD2. V was pared by 1 base and J by 8 bases, with 10 bases of the junction left unmatched. The germline gives CDR1 SGHTA, CDR2 FQGNSA. This CDR3 comprises 17 residues. CDR3 nucleotides: TGTGCCAGCAGCTTAGATTGGACTAGCGGGTCCTTGGATGAGCAGTTCTTC. Residues: CASSLDWTSGSLDEQFF.

The chain is built from TRBV5-1 and TRBJ1-6, with D possibly being TRBD1 (6 bases). This CDR3 has 15 amino acids. CDR1 and CDR2 from the germline V gene are SGHRS and YFSETQ. The V and J ends lost 4 bases and 5 bases respectively, with 13 bases between them. The DNA for the CDR3 is TGCGCCAGCAGCAATCTAGGGGGAGATAATTCACCCCTCCACTTT. Amino acids: CASSNLGGDNSPLHF.

This clone was recorded once. CDR3 coding DNA: TGTGCCAGCACCGCCACTCCGAACTCACCCCTCCACTTT. Encoded protein: CASTATPNSPLHF. The gene calls are TRBV6-5 and TRBJ1-6; unclear D gene. Trimming cost V 7 bases and J 10 bases, with 14 bases left between them. This CDR3 contains 13 residues. From germline, CDR1 is MNHEY and CDR2 SVGAGI.

The chain joins TRBV29-1 to TRBJ1-1, with a tentative D call TRBD1 (5 bases). The CDR3 has 13 amino acids. V was pared by 1 base and J by 0 bases, with 6 bases between. Germline-derived CDR1 and CDR2 are SQVTM and ANQGSEA. In nucleotides, the CDR3 is TGCAGCGTTGAAGCAGGGATGAACACTGAAGCTTTCTTT. It encodes CSVEAGMNTEAFF.

The chain couples TRBV7-2 to TRBJ2-3; no clear D. Germline CDR1 reads SGHTA; CDR2 reads FQGNSA. The CDR3 has 15 residues. V shed 5 bases and J shed 0 bases, with 12 bases lying between them. The CDR3, as DNA: TGTGCCAGCAGCGGCTGGGCAGCTAGCACAGATACGCAGTATTTT. Its protein product is CASSGWAASTDTQYF.

V usage is TRBV5-6 and J usage is TRBJ1-1; D may be TRBD1 (6 bases). This CDR3 has 15 amino acids. CDR1 SGHDT and CDR2 YYEEEE come from the germline V gene. The V and J ends lost 1 base and 5 bases respectively, with 15 bases between them. CDR3 amino acids: CASSLIGGAGTEAFF. In DNA, the CDR3 is TGTGCCAGCAGCTTGATTGGGGGGGCGGGTACTGAAGCTTTCTTT.

The chain has TRBV10-3 and TRBJ1-1, with no clear D. Trimming shortened V by 2 bases and J by 8 bases, and 12 bases separated the two germline ends. Germline CDR1 ENHRY, CDR2 SYGVKD. The CDR3 covers 13 residues. The CDR3 sequence is CAISETAGEEAFF. The CDR3, as DNA: TGTGCCATCAGTGAGACGGCAGGCGAGGAAGCTTTCTTT.

This clone was observed once. The chain couples TRBV7-3 to TRBJ2-6; no reliable D call. Per the germline V gene, CDR1 is SGHTA and CDR2 is FQGTGA. This CDR3 contains 15 residues. Trimming removed 1 base at V and 1 base at J, with 5 bases between. Here the CDR3 reads CASSLKLSGANVLTF. The CDR3, as DNA: TGTGCCAGCAGCTTAAAACTGTCTGGGGCCAACGTCCTGACTTTC.

V is TRBV7-6 and J is TRBJ2-1; D is undetermined. V lost 2 bases to trimming and J lost 0 bases, with 11 bases between them. The CDR3 sequence is 16 residues long. From germline, CDR1 is SGHVS and CDR2 FNYEAQ. CDR3 loop: CASSLIERSSYNEQFF. CDR3 DNA sequence: TGTGCCAGCAGCTTAATTGAGAGGAGCTCCTACAATGAGCAGTTCTTC.

The J gene is TRBJ2-6, the V gene TRBV15; weak D call: TRBD2 (6 bases). The germline CDR1 and CDR2 sequences are LNHNV and YYDKDF (reference sequence). This CDR3 comprises 18 residues. Trimming removed 1 base from V and 0 bases from J, with 13 bases in between. Here the CDR3 DNA reads TGTGCCACCAGCAGAGGACGGGGGAGCTACTCTGGGGCCAACGTCCTGACTTTC. This codes for CATSRGRGSYSGANVLTF.

The rearrangement joins TRBV4-3 to TRBJ1-1; no definite D call. Trimming stripped 4 bases from V and 0 bases from J, with 6 bases between. Germline V CDR1 and CDR2: LGHNA, YSLEER. The length of the CDR3 is 13 residues. The DNA of the CDR3 is TGCGCCAGCAGCCTTGTCGTGAACACTGAAGCTTTCTTT. As protein: CASSLVVNTEAFF.

The chain links TRBV6-5 to TRBJ1-1; D uncertain. Per germline, CDR1 MNHEY and CDR2 SVGAGI. This CDR3 has 14 amino acids. Trimming left V 0 bases short and J 8 bases short, with 13 bases between. The CDR3 sequence: CASSYSVTGKEAFF. The CDR3 DNA follows: TGTGCCAGCAGTTACTCGGTGACCGGGAAAGAAGCTTTCTTT.

This clone was detected only a few times. The chain couples TRBV5-4 to TRBJ1-1, with D possibly matching TRBD1 (6 bases). This CDR3 has 13 amino acids. The ends were cut back, 4 bases at V and 5 bases at J, with 12 bases in the middle. Germline V lookup: CDR1 SGHNT, CDR2 YYREEE (reference sequence). The CDR3 reads CASSVERGTEAFF. CDR3 coding DNA: TGTGCCAGCAGCGTTGAAAGGGGGACTGAAGCTTTCTTT.

V is TRBV19 and J is TRBJ2-3; 8 bases fit TRBD1. Trimming took 3 bases from V and 6 from J; bases not matched to a gene: 8. Per the germline V gene, CDR1 is LNHDA and CDR2 is SQIVND (reference sequence). The CDR3 runs 15 residues. The CDR3 sequence is CASSISGQGVDTQYF. The CDR3 DNA reads as TGTGCCAGTAGTATCTCCGGACAGGGCGTCGATACGCAGTATTTT.

The chain links TRBV5-6 to TRBJ1-5, with a tentative D call TRBD1 (6 bases). CDR3 size: 14 residues. Trimming shortened V by 3 bases and J by 3 bases, and 10 bases separated the two germline ends. In germline, CDR1 is SGHDT, CDR2 YYEEEE. CDR3 in amino acids: CASSSGGHNQPQHF. The CDR3 DNA reads TGTGCCAGCAGCTCGGGGGGACACAATCAGCCCCAGCATTTT.

This rearrangement joins TRBV15 to TRBJ1-2; 10 positions match TRBD1. The CDR3 totals 16 residues. Germline V lookup: CDR1 LNHNV, CDR2 YYDKDF (reference sequence). J was trimmed by 2 bases and V by 0 bases; bases with no gene match: 3. The CDR3, as DNA: TGTGCCACCAGCAGAGATTGGGGACAGGGGAACTATGGCTACACCTTC. It encodes CATSRDWGQGNYGYTF.

This rearrangement joins TRBV2 to TRBJ1-2; 10 bases line up with TRBD1. Unmatched junction bases numbered 15, after V lost 6 bases and J lost 8 bases. This CDR3 is 16 amino acids long. The germline V gene has CDR1 SNHLY and CDR2 FYNNEI. The CDR3 sequence is CASRPGQGMRGDGYTF. CDR3 nucleotides: TGTGCCAGCAGGCCGGGACAGGGGATGAGGGGGGACGGCTACACCTTC.